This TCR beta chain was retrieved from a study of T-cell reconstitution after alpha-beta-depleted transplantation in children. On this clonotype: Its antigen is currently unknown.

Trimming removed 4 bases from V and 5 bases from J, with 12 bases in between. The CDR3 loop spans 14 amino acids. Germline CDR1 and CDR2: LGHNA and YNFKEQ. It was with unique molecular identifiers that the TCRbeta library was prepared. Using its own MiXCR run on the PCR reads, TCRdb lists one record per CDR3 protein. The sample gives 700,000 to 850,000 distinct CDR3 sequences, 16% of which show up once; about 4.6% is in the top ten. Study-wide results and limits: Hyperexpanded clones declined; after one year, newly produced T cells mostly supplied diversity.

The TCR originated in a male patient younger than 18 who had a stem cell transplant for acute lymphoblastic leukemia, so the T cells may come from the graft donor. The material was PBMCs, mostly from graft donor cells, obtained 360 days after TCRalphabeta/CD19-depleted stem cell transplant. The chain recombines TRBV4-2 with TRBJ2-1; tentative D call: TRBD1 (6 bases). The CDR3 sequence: CASSPGTLDNEQFF. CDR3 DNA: TGTGCCAGCAGCCCCGGGACACTCGACAATGAGCAGTTCTTC.